Listed here are 16 T cell receptor beta chains from one sample, sequenced in a study of T cells in Graves' hyperthyroidism and ophthalmopathy. Researchers amplified the TCR beta CDR3 regions from RNA transcripts. When the TCR CDR3 underwent first-round RT-PCR, the HTBI primer set was used. One entry per CDR3 protein, called by TCRdb with MiXCR from the multiplex PCR reads. The table records 300,000 or so distinct CDR3 sequences, 15% to 20% of them present only once. Sequenced input: blood. The origin of the receptors is a woman in her fifties or sixties with Graves' ophthalmopathy.

This clonotype was picked up many times. This chain connects TRBV7-2 to TRBJ2-2; 7 nucleotides align to TRBD1. The V segment lost 5 bases and the J segment 3 bases; nucleotides outside the gene matches: 6. Germline CDR1 and CDR2: SGHTA and FQGNSA. This CDR3 contains 15 residues. The CDR3 nucleotides are TGTGCCAGCAGCCCGAGAACAGGGGACACCGGGGAGCTGTTTTTT. It codes for CASSPRTGDTGELFF.

This clonotype appeared many times. The chain has TRBV7-2 and TRBJ2-7; D possibly corresponds to TRBD1 (6 bases). Germline CDR1 is SGHTA and CDR2 is FQGNSA. The CDR3 extends over 12 amino acids. Deletions cut 5 bases from V and 4 bases from J, with 9 bases between. The CDR3 loop is CASSLGQYEQYF. For the CDR3, the DNA is TGTGCCAGCAGCCTCGGACAGTACGAGCAGTACTTC.

This clonotype was detected a few times. This chain connects TRBV6-1 to TRBJ1-1, with D hard to call. CDR1 is MNHNS and CDR2 is SASEGT in the germline V gene. This CDR3 region has 15 residues. V was trimmed by 6 bases and J by 3 bases, leaving 17 bases between them. The chain's CDR3 is CASSRQRIRDTEAFF. CDR3 in DNA: TGTGCCAGCAGCCGCCAGCGCATCCGCGACACTGAAGCTTTCTTT.

This chain uses TRBV28 with TRBJ2-3, with 9 bases that match TRBD2. Unmatched junction bases numbered 5, after V lost 2 bases and J lost 14 bases. Germline V gives CDR1 MDHEN, CDR2 SYDVKM. The CDR3 is made up of 12 amino acids. As DNA, the CDR3 is TGTGCCAGCAGTTTAACTAGCGGGTGGTTGTATTTT. It codes for CASSLTSGWLYF. The full variable domain, rest sourced from reference TRBV28 and TRBJ2-3, is DVKVTQSSRYLVKRTGEKVFLECVQDMDHENMFWYRQDPGLGLRLIYFSYDVKMKEKGDIPEGYSVSREKKERFSLILESASTNQTSMYLCASSLTSGWLYFGPGTRLTVL.

CDR3 protein: CASGGWTGDTYGYTF. CDR3 sequence (DNA): TGTGCTAGTGGTGGATGGACAGGGGATACCTATGGCTACACCTTC. The gene calls are TRBV12-5 and TRBJ1-2, with 9 bases identical to TRBD1. V lost 5 bases, J lost 4 bases, and 8 bases stayed unmatched. Per the germline V gene, CDR1 is LGHNT and CDR2 is FRNRAP. CDR3 length: 15 amino acids.

This clonotype was picked up many times. The chain uses TRBV28 and TRBJ2-1, with 15 bases aligning to TRBD2. Trimming at V came to 5 bases and at J to 5 bases, leaving 22 bases not matched to a gene. Germline V lookup: CDR1 MDHEN, CDR2 SYDVKM. CDR3 size: 22 residues. Written as DNA, the CDR3 is TGTGCCAGCAGTCCCAGGGGGTTCGGGACTAGCGGGAGGAGCTCTCCTAACAATGAGCAGTTCTTC. It specifies CASSPRGFGTSGRSSPNNEQFF.

This clonotype appeared many times. CDR3 in amino acids: CASSGSGETQYF. The CDR3 nucleotides read TGTGCCAGCAGCGGGTCGGGGGAGACCCAGTACTTC. The chain is built from TRBV4-2 and TRBJ2-5, with a tentative D call TRBD2 (5 bases). The CDR3 loop spans 12 amino acids. V lost 5 bases and J lost 5, with 9 bases in between. The germline CDR1 and CDR2 sequences are LGHNA and YNFKEQ.

This clonotype has a count of ten or more. The chain is built from TRBV20-1 and TRBJ1-1; no firm D call. CDR3 size: 13 residues. V lost 4 bases, J lost 2 bases, and 11 bases lay in between. CDR1 is DFQATT, CDR2 SNEGSKA, per germline (reference sequence). CDR3 nucleotides: TGCAGTGCTACCGCCAACGTAAACACTGAAGCTTTCTTT. It translates to CSATANVNTEAFF.

This clonotype was detected only a few times. The chain links TRBV10-3 to TRBJ2-2; D remains unclear. Germline-derived CDR1 and CDR2 are ENHRY and SYGVKD. V lost 3 bases and J lost 1, with 6 bases in between. The CDR3 spans 14 residues. The CDR3 DNA sequence: TGTGCCATCAGTGACAGAGTGAACACCGGGGAGCTGTTTTTT. This codes for CAISDRVNTGELFF.

This clonotype was observed many times. J is TRBJ2-1 and V is TRBV10-3, with D unclear. CDR3 size: 16 residues. Germline values: CDR1 ENHRY, CDR2 SYGVKD. The germline V and J ends were trimmed by 3 bases and 5 bases, with 17 bases remaining between them. The CDR3 region is CAISDPNVRVNNEQFF. The CDR3, as DNA: TGTGCCATCAGTGACCCAAATGTCCGGGTTAACAATGAGCAGTTCTTC.

This clonotype was recorded many times. The V and J genes are TRBV2 and TRBJ1-2, with D maybe TRBD1 (5 bases). Germline V gene data show CDR1 as SNHLY and CDR2 as FYNNEI. The CDR3 contains 15 residues. The germline V and J ends were trimmed by 5 bases and 4 bases, with 17 bases remaining between them. The CDR3 DNA follows: TGTGCCAGCAGTTTCCGGGGCAGCCATCTCTATGGCTACACCTTC. Translating gives CASSFRGSHLYGYTF.

This clonotype was counted ten times or more. The V gene is TRBV7-8, the J gene TRBJ2-1; D may be TRBD2 (5 bases). The CDR3 extends over 15 amino acids. The germline V gene has CDR1 SGHVS and CDR2 FQNEAQ. Trimming cost V 1 base and J 5 bases, with 12 bases left between them. The CDR3 region is CASSLELVSHNEQFF. The CDR3, as DNA: TGTGCCAGCAGCTTAGAACTAGTAAGCCACAATGAGCAGTTCTTC.

This clonotype has at least ten counts. CDR3 nucleotide sequence: TGCAGTGCTAGAATACGGGGGAGCACAGATACGCAGTATTTT. Translating it yields CSARIRGSTDTQYF. The chain links TRBV20-1 to TRBJ2-3; TRBD2 might be the D (6 bases). V lost 2 bases to trimming and J lost 0 bases, with 9 bases between them. Germline assignment: CDR1 DFQATT and CDR2 SNEGSKA (reference sequence). The CDR3 loop spans 14 amino acids.

This clonotype was counted many times. V is TRBV7-2 and J is TRBJ1-2; D gene uncertain. V was pared by 4 bases and J by 5 bases, with 14 bases between. CDR1 is SGHTA and CDR2 is FQGNSA in the germline V gene. This CDR3 spans 14 amino acids. The CDR3 loop reads CASSSKGPSYGYTF. The CDR3 bases are TGTGCCAGCAGCTCCAAGGGCCCCTCATATGGCTACACCTTC.

This clonotype was detected ten times or more. The rearrangement joins TRBV5-1 to TRBJ2-6; unclear D gene. Germline V gene sequence: CDR1 SGHRS, CDR2 YFSETQ. The CDR3 covers 15 residues. The ends were cut back, 4 bases at V and 4 bases at J, with 12 bases in the middle. The DNA for the CDR3 is TGCGCCAGCAGCCCCGGTGGTGTGGGGGCCAACGTCCTGACTTTC. Translating it yields CASSPGGVGANVLTF.

The table lists this clonotype with a few counts. V and J are TRBV15 and TRBJ1-1, with a possible D match to TRBD1 (5 bases). Germline V gene sequence: CDR1 LNHNV, CDR2 YYDKDF (reference sequence). The CDR3 has 13 residues. The ends were cut back, 0 bases at V and 7 bases at J, with 9 bases in the middle. This CDR3 is CATSRDLRGEAFF. The DNA for the CDR3 is TGTGCCACCAGCAGAGATCTTAGGGGTGAAGCTTTCTTT.